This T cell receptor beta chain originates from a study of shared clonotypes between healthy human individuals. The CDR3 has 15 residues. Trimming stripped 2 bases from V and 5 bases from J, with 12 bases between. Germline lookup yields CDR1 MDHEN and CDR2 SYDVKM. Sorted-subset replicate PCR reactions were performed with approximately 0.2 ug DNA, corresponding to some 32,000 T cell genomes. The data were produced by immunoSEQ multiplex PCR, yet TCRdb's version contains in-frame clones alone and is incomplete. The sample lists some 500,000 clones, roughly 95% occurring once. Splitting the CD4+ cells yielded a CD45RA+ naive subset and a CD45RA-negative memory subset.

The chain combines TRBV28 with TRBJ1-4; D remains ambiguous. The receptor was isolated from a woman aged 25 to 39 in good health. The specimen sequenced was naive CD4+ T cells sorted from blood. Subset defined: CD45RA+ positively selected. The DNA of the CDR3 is TGTGCCAGCAGTTTACAGGACGCCGGAAATGAAAAACTGTTTTTT. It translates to CASSLQDAGNEKLFF.